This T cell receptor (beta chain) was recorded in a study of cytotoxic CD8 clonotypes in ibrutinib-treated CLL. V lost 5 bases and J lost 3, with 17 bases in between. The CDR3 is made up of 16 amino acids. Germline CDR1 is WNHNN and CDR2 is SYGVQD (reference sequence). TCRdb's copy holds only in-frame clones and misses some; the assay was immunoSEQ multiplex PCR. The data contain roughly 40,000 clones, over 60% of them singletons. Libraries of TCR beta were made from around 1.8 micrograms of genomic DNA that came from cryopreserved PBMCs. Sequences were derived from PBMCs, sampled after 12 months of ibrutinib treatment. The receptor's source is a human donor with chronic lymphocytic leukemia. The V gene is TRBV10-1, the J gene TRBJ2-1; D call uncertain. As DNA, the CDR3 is TGCGCCAGCAGTCCACAGAAAGGGAAGAACTACAATGAGCAGTTCTTC. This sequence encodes CASSPQKGKNYNEQFF.